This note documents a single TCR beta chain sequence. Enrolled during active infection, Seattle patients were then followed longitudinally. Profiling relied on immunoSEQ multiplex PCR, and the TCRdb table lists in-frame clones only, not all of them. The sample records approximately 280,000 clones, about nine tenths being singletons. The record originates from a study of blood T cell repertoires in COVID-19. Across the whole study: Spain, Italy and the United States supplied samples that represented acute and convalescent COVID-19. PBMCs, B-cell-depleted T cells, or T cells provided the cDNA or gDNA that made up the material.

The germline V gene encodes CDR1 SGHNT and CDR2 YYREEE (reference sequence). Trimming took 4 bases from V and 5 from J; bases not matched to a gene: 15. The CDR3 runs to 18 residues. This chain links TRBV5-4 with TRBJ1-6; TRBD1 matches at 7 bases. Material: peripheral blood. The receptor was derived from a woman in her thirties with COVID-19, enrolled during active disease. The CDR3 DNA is TGTGCCAGCAGCCCCTACGGACAGGCGATTACCAATAATTCACCCCTCCACTTT. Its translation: CASSPYGQAITNNSPLHF.